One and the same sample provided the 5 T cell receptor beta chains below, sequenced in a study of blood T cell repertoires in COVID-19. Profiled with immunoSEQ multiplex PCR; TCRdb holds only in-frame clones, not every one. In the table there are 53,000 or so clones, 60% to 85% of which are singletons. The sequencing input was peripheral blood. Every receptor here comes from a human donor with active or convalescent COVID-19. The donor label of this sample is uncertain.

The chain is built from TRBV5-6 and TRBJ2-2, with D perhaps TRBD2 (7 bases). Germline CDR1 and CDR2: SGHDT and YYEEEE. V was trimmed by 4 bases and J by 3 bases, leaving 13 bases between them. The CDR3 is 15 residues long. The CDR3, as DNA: TGTGCCAGCAGCAGCGGGACAACTTACACCGGGGAGCTGTTTTTT. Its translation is CASSSGTTYTGELFF.

CDR3: CASSLVVTFRTDTQYF. Here the CDR3 DNA reads TGCGCCAGCAGCTTGGTAGTCACCTTCCGCACAGATACGCAGTATTTT. The chain carries TRBV5-1 and TRBJ2-3; D gene unclear. The CDR3 loop spans 16 amino acids. Germline-derived CDR1 and CDR2 are SGHRS and YFSETQ. The germline V and J ends were trimmed by 0 bases and 1 base, with 12 bases remaining between them.

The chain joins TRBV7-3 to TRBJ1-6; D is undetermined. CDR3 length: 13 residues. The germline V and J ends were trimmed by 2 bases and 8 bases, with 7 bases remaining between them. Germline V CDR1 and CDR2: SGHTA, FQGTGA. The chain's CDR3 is CASSLYLDSPLHF. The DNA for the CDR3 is TGTGCCAGCAGCTTATACTTAGATTCACCCCTCCACTTT.

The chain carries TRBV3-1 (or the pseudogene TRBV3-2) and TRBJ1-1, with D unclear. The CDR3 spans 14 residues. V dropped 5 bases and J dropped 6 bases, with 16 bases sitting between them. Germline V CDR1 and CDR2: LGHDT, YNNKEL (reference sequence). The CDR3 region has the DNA TGTGCCAGCAGCAACCCCGGGAAAGTTTCTGAAGCTTTCTTT. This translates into CASSNPGKVSEAFF.

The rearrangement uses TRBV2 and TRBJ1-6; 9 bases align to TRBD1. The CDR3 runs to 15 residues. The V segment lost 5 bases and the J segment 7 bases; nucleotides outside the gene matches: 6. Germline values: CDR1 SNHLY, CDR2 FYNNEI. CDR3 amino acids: CASSPGTGRNSPLHF. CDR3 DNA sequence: TGTGCCAGCAGTCCCGGGACAGGGAGGAATTCACCCCTCCACTTT.